What follows describes a single TCR beta chain. These data originate in a study of T cell changes during pregnancy in multiple sclerosis. The data were produced by immunoSEQ multiplex PCR, yet TCRdb's version contains in-frame clones alone and is incomplete. Of about 38,000 clones listed, about 90% are singletons. The CDR3 is 12 residues long. Trimming cost V 4 bases and J 6 bases, with 9 bases left between them. Germline CDR1 is ENHRY and CDR2 is SYGVKD. This receptor was obtained from a female donor in good health, enrolled as a control in a pregnancy study. The gene calls are TRBV10-3 and TRBJ1-2; tentatively, D is TRBD1 (5 bases). Material: CD4+ T cells from peripheral blood mononuclear cells, obtained after pregnancy. CDR3 DNA sequence: TGTGCCATCAGTGTTGGGGGGGATGGCTACACCTTC. Protein product: CAISVGGDGYTF.